A single sample is the source of the 23 T cell receptor beta chains below, sequenced in a study of blood T cell repertoires in COVID-19 (dated by TCRdb to the early 2020s). Receptors were amplified or captured by the immunoSEQ multiplex PCR assay. The table was pulled from immuneACCESS by TCRdb, which kept in-frame rearrangements only. Such tables lose some clones; where checked, under half of the loss comes from unresolved V genes, and the rest has no known cause. The sample table records over 200,000 clones; roughly 90% of these occur just once. The biggest ten clones account for 1.5% to 2% of the sample. The sample comprised peripheral blood. These receptors all stem from a man aged 40-55 years with active or convalescent COVID-19.

The chain couples TRBV3-1 (or the pseudogene TRBV3-2) to TRBJ1-1, with unresolved D. CDR3 length: 14 amino acids. The germline V gene encodes CDR1 LGHDT and CDR2 YNNKEL (reference sequence). Trimming left V 5 bases short and J 6 bases short, with 16 bases between. The CDR3 DNA sequence: TGTGCCAGCAGCTCAGCGGTAGGTCTGTCTGAAGCTTTCTTT. It codes for CASSSAVGLSEAFF.

This clone came up once. CDR3 DNA: TGTGCCACCACTACCTATCGAAACACCGGGGAGCTGTTTTTT. Its protein is CATTTYRNTGELFF. V and J are TRBV28 and TRBJ2-2; D gene ambiguous. V was pared by 10 bases and J by 2 bases, with 14 bases between. Germline V gives CDR1 MDHEN, CDR2 SYDVKM. The CDR3 spans 14 residues.

The chain couples TRBV28 to TRBJ1-5, with a weak D call TRBD1 (6 bases). Germline V gene data show CDR1 as MDHEN and CDR2 as SYDVKM. CDR3 length: 16 amino acids. The V gene lost 2 bases and the J gene lost 2 bases, with 13 bases spanning the gap. The DNA for the CDR3 is TGTGCCAGCAGTTTAGATTCAGGGGCCCGCAATCAGCCCCAGCATTTT. Translated, it gives CASSLDSGARNQPQHF. Full variable domain (remainder filled in from reference TRBV28 and TRBJ1-5): DVKVTQSSRYLVKRTGEKVFLECVQDMDHENMFWYRQDPGLGLRLIYFSYDVKMKEKGDIPEGYSVSREKKERFSLILESASTNQTSMYLCASSLDSGARNQPQHFGDGTRLSIL.

The chain recombines TRBV7-6 with TRBJ2-2; TRBD1 might be the D (5 bases). The V gene's germline CDR1 is SGHVS and CDR2 FNYEAQ. V shed 1 base and J shed 5 bases, with 17 bases lying between them. There are 17 residues in the CDR3. The CDR3 DNA reads TGTGCCAGCAGCTTAGATCCCCGGCCAGGGTCTACCGGGGAGCTGTTTTTT. This encodes CASSLDPRPGSTGELFF.

The CDR3 spells CASSLGFGQGIYNSPLHF. CDR3 in DNA: TGTGCCAGCAGTTTAGGCTTTGGTCAGGGCATCTATAATTCACCCCTCCACTTT. The chain carries TRBV27 and TRBJ1-6; a possible D gene is TRBD1 (5 bases). Trimming shortened V by 2 bases and J by 3 bases, and 17 bases separated the two germline ends. Germline CDR1 reads MNHEY; CDR2 reads SMNVEV (reference sequence). This CDR3 has 18 amino acids.

This rearrangement joins TRBV28 to TRBJ2-1, with 10 nucleotides matching TRBD1. Germline V lookup: CDR1 MDHEN, CDR2 SYDVKM. V gave up 3 bases and J gave up 2 bases; unmatched junction bases: 13. CDR3 size: 19 residues. The CDR3 sequence: CASSLGTGVYPSAYNEQFF. CDR3 DNA: TGTGCCAGCAGTTTGGGGACAGGGGTTTACCCATCGGCCTACAATGAGCAGTTCTTC.

This clone has more than one count but fewer than ten. The chain recombines TRBV10-2 with TRBJ2-5; D is possibly TRBD1 (6 bases). The CDR3 length is 15 residues. Germline assignment: CDR1 WSHSY and CDR2 SAAADI. Trimming shortened V by 6 bases and J by 5 bases, and 19 bases separated the two germline ends. For the CDR3, the DNA is TGCGCCAGCAGCACCCTTTGGGGGCGCGGGGAGACCCAGTACTTC. The encoded protein is CASSTLWGRGETQYF.

This chain links TRBV9 with TRBJ2-7; the match to TRBD1 covers 7 bases. After removal of 0 bases from V and 4 bases from J, the junction contained 4 bases not matched to a gene. This CDR3 contains 14 residues. Germline values: CDR1 SGDLS, CDR2 YYNGEE. CDR3 in DNA: TGTGCCAGCAGCGTAGGGGGCAGGGGGTACGAGCAGTACTTC. It encodes CASSVGGRGYEQYF.

This chain joins TRBV6-5 and TRBJ2-7; 7 nucleotides agree with TRBD1. The CDR3 runs 15 residues. Germline CDR1 and CDR2: MNHEY and SVGAGI. V dropped 4 bases and J dropped 5; count of bases not matched to a gene: 11. The CDR3 sequence is CASSSGTVRSDEQYF. The CDR3 coding sequence is TGTGCCAGCAGTTCAGGGACAGTCCGTAGCGACGAGCAGTACTTC.

The rearrangement uses TRBV6-5 and TRBJ1-1; D ambiguous. This CDR3 comprises 13 residues. Germline V gene data show CDR1 as MNHEY and CDR2 as SVGAGI. Trimming pared 1 base from V and 6 bases from J, leaving 9 bases between. CDR3 DNA: TGTGCCAGCAGTTACTATACTGACTCTGAAGCTTTCTTT. Amino acids: CASSYYTDSEAFF.

The chain employs TRBV3-1 (or the pseudogene TRBV3-2) and TRBJ1-6; tentatively, D is TRBD1 (6 bases). Germline values: CDR1 LGHDT, CDR2 YNNKEL (reference sequence). This CDR3 spans 14 amino acids. Trimming shortened V by 6 bases and J by 3 bases, and 9 bases separated the two germline ends. The CDR3 loop reads CASSGGLYNSPLHF. DNA of the CDR3: TGTGCCAGCAGTGGGGGCCTCTATAATTCACCCCTCCACTTT.

V gene TRBV7-9 combines with J gene TRBJ2-5, with 8 positions matching TRBD2. This CDR3 has 14 residues. From germline, CDR1 is SEHNR and CDR2 FQNEAQ (reference sequence). Germline trimming cut 5 bases from V and 5 bases from J; bases unmatched to any gene: 7. This CDR3 is CASSQGTSRETQYF. The CDR3 DNA is TGTGCCAGCAGCCAAGGGACTAGTAGGGAGACCCAGTACTTC.

The CDR3, as DNA: TGTGCCAGCAGCTTGGATCCGGACAGGGTTAACACTGAAGCTTTCTTT. This translates into CASSLDPDRVNTEAFF. The chain employs TRBV5-8 and TRBJ1-1; 8 bases align to TRBD1. Germline assignment: CDR1 SGHTS and CDR2 YDEGEE. V dropped 0 bases and J dropped 2; count of bases not matched to a gene: 6. The CDR3 is 16 residues long.

The chain couples TRBV10-3 to TRBJ1-2, with a possible D match to TRBD1 (6 bases). The CDR3 has 14 residues. The germline V and J ends were trimmed by 4 bases and 7 bases, with 16 bases remaining between them. From germline, CDR1 is ENHRY and CDR2 SYGVKD. CDR3 amino acids: CAISAAGTSGGYTF. CDR3 DNA sequence: TGTGCCATCAGTGCGGCCGGGACATCGGGTGGCTACACCTTC.

This clone was detected a few times. The genes are TRBV6-1 and TRBJ1-1, with D unresolved. V was cut by 0 bases and J by 3 bases, with 8 bases left in between. Germline lookup yields CDR1 MNHNS and CDR2 SASEGT. CDR3 size: 14 residues. The DNA for the CDR3 is TGTGCCAGCAGTGAAGCAGCAGGCCACACTGAAGCTTTCTTT. Protein: CASSEAAGHTEAFF.

This chain connects TRBV4-1 to TRBJ1-5; weak D call: TRBD1 (6 bases). CDR1 is MGHRA and CDR2 is YSYEKL in the germline V gene. V lost 4 bases to trimming and J lost 4 bases, with 17 bases between them. The CDR3 totals 16 residues. The CDR3, as DNA: TGCGCCAGCAGCCCGCACCAACAGGGCTTTAATCAGCCCCAGCATTTT. Its protein is CASSPHQQGFNQPQHF.

The gene calls are TRBV5-1 and TRBJ1-6; D is possibly TRBD1 (6 bases). The CDR3 is made up of 17 amino acids. Germline values: CDR1 SGHRS, CDR2 YFSETQ. V lost 1 base, J lost 5 bases, and 16 bases lay in between. The CDR3, as DNA: TGCGCCAGCAGCTTGTTGTATGGACAGATAGATAATTCACCCCTCCACTTT. This sequence encodes CASSLLYGQIDNSPLHF.

This sequence joins TRBV10-2 and TRBJ2-1; 7 positions agree with TRBD2. The CDR3 consists of 15 residues. V was clipped by 2 bases and J by 5 bases; unmatched bases: 6. Germline CDR1 reads WSHSY; CDR2 reads SAAADI. The CDR3 here is CASSERLAVNNEQFF. CDR3 nucleotide sequence: TGCGCCAGCAGTGAGAGGCTAGCGGTTAACAATGAGCAGTTCTTC.

The chain carries TRBV11-3 and TRBJ1-1; 7 nucleotides agree with TRBD1. The germline CDR1 and CDR2 sequences are SGHNT and YENEEA. CDR3 length equals 12 residues. The junction had 7 bases not matched to a gene; V was cut back by 6 bases and J by 9 bases. For the CDR3, the DNA is TGTGCCAGCAGTCGGCGACAGGGCAAAGCTTTCTTT. Encoded protein: CASSRRQGKAFF.

This clone showed up just once. The chain recombines TRBV21-1 with TRBJ2-7; the table's TRBD1 call for D was not verified on the DNA. TRBV21-1 is deemed a pseudogene. The CDR3 sequence is 15 residues long. The CDR3 spells CASSKFPWLSYEQYF. CDR3 nucleotides: TGTGCCAGCAGCAAGTTCCCCTGGCTCTCCTACGAGCAGTACTTC.

J is TRBJ2-6 and V is TRBV5-1; D is possibly TRBD2 (5 bases). Germline values: CDR1 SGHRS, CDR2 YFSETQ. Trimming took 2 bases from V and 4 from J, leaving 10 bases between them. The length of the CDR3 is 15 residues. The CDR3 nucleotides read TGCGCCAGCAGCTTTAGGAGCGGCGGGGCCAACGTCCTGACTTTC. It codes for CASSFRSGGANVLTF.

The V gene is TRBV19, the J gene TRBJ2-2, with TRBD2 identical over 15 bases. The CDR3 totals 16 residues. Trimming cost V 8 bases and J 5 bases; bases outside gene matches: 6. CDR1 and CDR2 (germline): LNHDA, SQIVND (reference sequence). The CDR3 is CASRPGTSGRTGELFF. The CDR3 coding sequence is TGTGCCAGTCGACCCGGGACTAGCGGGAGGACCGGGGAGCTGTTTTTT.

The chain joins TRBV19 to TRBJ2-7, with D possibly matching TRBD2 (5 bases). The CDR3 spans 15 residues. Germline V gives CDR1 LNHDA, CDR2 SQIVND (reference sequence). With 3 bases removed from V and 0 bases from J, the gap between germline ends came to 12 bases. This CDR3 is CASSISAANSYEQYF. CDR3 in DNA: TGTGCCAGTAGTATTAGCGCGGCTAACTCCTACGAGCAGTACTTC.